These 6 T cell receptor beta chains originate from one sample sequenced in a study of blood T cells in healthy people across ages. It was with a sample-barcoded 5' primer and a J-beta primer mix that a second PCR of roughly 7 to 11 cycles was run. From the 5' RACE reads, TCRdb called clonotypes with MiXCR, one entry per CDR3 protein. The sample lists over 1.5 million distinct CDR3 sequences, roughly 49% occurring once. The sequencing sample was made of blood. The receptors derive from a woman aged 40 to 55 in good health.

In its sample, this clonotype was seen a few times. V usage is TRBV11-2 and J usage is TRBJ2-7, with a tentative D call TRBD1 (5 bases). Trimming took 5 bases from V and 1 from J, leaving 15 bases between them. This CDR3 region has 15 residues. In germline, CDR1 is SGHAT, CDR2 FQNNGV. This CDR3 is CASSPDSQRSYEQYF. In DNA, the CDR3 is TGTGCCAGCAGCCCTGACAGCCAGAGGTCCTACGAGCAGTACTTC.

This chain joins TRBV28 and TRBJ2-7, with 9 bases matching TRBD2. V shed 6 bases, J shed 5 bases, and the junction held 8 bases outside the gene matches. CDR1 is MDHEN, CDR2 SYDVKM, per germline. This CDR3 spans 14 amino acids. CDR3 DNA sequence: TGTGCCAGCAGCCACCTAGCGGGGTTCCACGAGCAGTACTTC. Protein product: CASSHLAGFHEQYF.

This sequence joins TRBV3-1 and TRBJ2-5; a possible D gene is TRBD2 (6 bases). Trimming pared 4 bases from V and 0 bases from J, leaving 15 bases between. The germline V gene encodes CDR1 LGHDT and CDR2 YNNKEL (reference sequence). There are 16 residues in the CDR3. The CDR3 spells CASSPGLRSHQETQYF. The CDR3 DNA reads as TGTGCCAGCAGCCCGGGACTCAGATCCCACCAAGAGACCCAGTACTTC.

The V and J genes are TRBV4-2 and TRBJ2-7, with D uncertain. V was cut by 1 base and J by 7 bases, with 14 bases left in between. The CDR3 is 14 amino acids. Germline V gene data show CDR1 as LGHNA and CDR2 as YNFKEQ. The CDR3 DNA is TGTGCCAGCAGCCAAGCAGGTATAGCAAGTGAGCAGTACTTC. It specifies CASSQAGIASEQYF.

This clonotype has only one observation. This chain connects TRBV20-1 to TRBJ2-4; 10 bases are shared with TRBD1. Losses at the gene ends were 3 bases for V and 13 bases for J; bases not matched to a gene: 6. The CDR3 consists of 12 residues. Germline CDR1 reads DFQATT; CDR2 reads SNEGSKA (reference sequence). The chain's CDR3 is CSARTGGEKQYF. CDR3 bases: TGCAGTGCTAGGACAGGGGGCGAGAAGCAGTACTTC.

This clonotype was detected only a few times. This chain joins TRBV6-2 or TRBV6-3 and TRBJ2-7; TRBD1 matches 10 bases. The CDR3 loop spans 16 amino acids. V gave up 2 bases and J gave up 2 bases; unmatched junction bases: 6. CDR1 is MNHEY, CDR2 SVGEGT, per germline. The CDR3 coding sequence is TGTGCCAGCAGTTACGATGGGACAGGGGTAACCTACGAGCAGTACTTC. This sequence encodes CASSYDGTGVTYEQYF.